The 14 T cell receptor beta chains below come from one sample, sequenced in a study of T cell repertoires in cytomegalovirus infection. TCRdb processed the reads anew with MiXCR; each CDR3 protein has one entry. There are some 280,000 distinct CDR3 sequences in the sample; roughly an eighth occur only once, and around 8.1% lies in the top ten. Sequencing input: PBMCs. These TCRs come from a human donor in good health (CMV status not recorded). Some clones in this sample may be carry-over from other donors' samples.

The gene calls are TRBV2 and TRBJ2-1; D is unclear. The germline gives CDR1 SNHLY, CDR2 FYNNEI. V lost 1 base and J 8 bases, leaving 6 bases between the germline ends. The length of the CDR3 is 12 residues. The CDR3 nucleotides are TGTGCCAGCAGTGAAGGGTGGTATGAGCAGTTCTTC. It specifies CASSEGWYEQFF.

V is TRBV28 and J is TRBJ2-6; 9 bases match TRBD1. The length of the CDR3 is 19 residues. CDR1 is MDHEN, CDR2 SYDVKM, per germline. Germline trimming cut 3 bases from V and 0 bases from J; bases unmatched to any gene: 9. The CDR3 region has the DNA TGTGCCAGCAGTTTTTGGGCGGGACAGGGTGGCTCTGGGGCCAACGTCCTGACTTTC. Its translation is CASSFWAGQGGSGANVLTF. The full variable domain, in which reference TRBV28 and TRBJ2-6 provide the parts outside the CDR3, is DVKVTQSSRYLVKRTGEKVFLECVQDMDHENMFWYRQDPGLGLRLIYFSYDVKMKEKGDIPEGYSVSREKKERFSLILESASTNQTSMYLCASSFWAGQGGSGANVLTFGAGSRLTVL.

This clonotype was observed many times. The CDR3 DNA is TGTGCCAGCAGCTTGCGGAACCCGGGACAGGGCCCTTACGAGCAGTACTTC. As protein: CASSLRNPGQGPYEQYF. This chain links TRBV6-2 or TRBV6-3 with TRBJ2-7, with TRBD1 identical over 9 bases. Germline assignment: CDR1 MNHEY and CDR2 SVGEGT. The V and J ends lost 6 bases and 4 bases, in that order; junction bases with no gene match: 16. There are 17 residues in the CDR3.

This clonotype was detected only a few times. The V call is TRBV19, the J call TRBJ1-1; tentative D call: TRBD1 (5 bases). Germline V lookup: CDR1 LNHDA, CDR2 SQIVND (reference sequence). The CDR3 covers 15 residues. Trimming removed 5 bases from V and 0 bases from J, with 13 bases in between. CDR3 amino acids: CASSPTGLLNTEAFF. The CDR3 DNA reads as TGTGCCAGTAGTCCAACGGGACTCTTGAACACTGAAGCTTTCTTT.

In this sample, this clonotype turned up many times. This rearrangement joins TRBV6-2 or TRBV6-3 to TRBJ1-5, with unresolved D. Germline loops: CDR1 MNHEY, CDR2 SVGEGT. The V gene lost 6 bases and the J gene lost 2 bases, with 11 bases spanning the gap. There are 14 residues in the CDR3. DNA for the CDR3: TGTGCCAGCAGACTACCCGGGGGCAATCAGCCCCAGCATTTT. This translates into CASRLPGGNQPQHF.

J is TRBJ1-1 and V is TRBV29-1; unclear D gene. Germline V lookup: CDR1 SQVTM, CDR2 ANQGSEA. Trimming took 5 bases from V and 2 from J, leaving 12 bases between them. This CDR3 region has 13 residues. This CDR3 reads CSVTITRNTEAFF. The CDR3 nucleotides read TGCAGCGTTACTATTACACGAAACACTGAAGCTTTCTTT.

This sequence joins TRBV2 and TRBJ2-1; no firm D call. CDR1 is SNHLY and CDR2 is FYNNEI in the germline V gene. V was shortened by 7 bases and J by 0 bases, with 16 bases between the two germline ends. The CDR3 has 16 amino acids. The CDR3 nucleotides read TGTGCCAGCATCACTGGATCGGTGGGCTCCTACAATGAGCAGTTCTTC. It is translated as CASITGSVGSYNEQFF.

The table lists this clonotype with a few counts. The rearrangement joins TRBV18 to TRBJ2-1; TRBD2 agrees at 9 bases. This CDR3 spans 15 amino acids. With 6 bases clipped from V and 4 bases from J, the junction kept 7 bases outside the gene matches. Per germline, CDR1 KGHSH and CDR2 LQKENI. This chain's CDR3 is CASSTLAGDYNEQFF. In nucleotides, the CDR3 is TGTGCCAGCTCGACCTTAGCGGGAGATTACAATGAGCAGTTCTTC.

This clonotype occurred a few times. The gene calls are TRBV13 and TRBJ2-7; D perhaps matches TRBD1 (6 bases). This CDR3 is 13 amino acids long. Trimming left V 6 bases short and J 2 bases short, with 11 bases between. Per the germline V gene, CDR1 is PRHDT and CDR2 is FYEKMQ (reference sequence). The CDR3 loop reads CASRPTGAYEQYF. In DNA form, the CDR3 reads TGTGCCAGCAGGCCGACAGGAGCCTACGAGCAGTACTTC.

Ten or more counts support this clonotype. This chain connects TRBV7-9 to TRBJ2-7; tentative D call: TRBD2 (5 bases). Trimming shortened V by 5 bases and J by 9 bases, and 20 bases separated the two germline ends. The CDR3 loop spans 14 amino acids. In germline, CDR1 is SEHNR, CDR2 FQNEAQ (reference sequence). For the CDR3, the DNA is TGTGCCAGCAGCCCCGGCCGTGGAGGTACGAGGCAGTACTTC. It is translated as CASSPGRGGTRQYF.

This clonotype was recorded at least ten times. The V and J genes are TRBV12-3 or TRBV12-4 and TRBJ1-1; D is undetermined. This CDR3 is built from 13 residues. Trimming pared 2 bases from V and 1 base from J, leaving 5 bases between. The chain's CDR3 is CASSLNPNTEAFF. In DNA form, the CDR3 reads TGTGCCAGCAGTTTAAACCCGAACACTGAAGCTTTCTTT.

This chain joins TRBV29-1 and TRBJ2-7; no clear D gene. CDR3 length: 13 residues. The germline CDR1 and CDR2 sequences are SQVTM and ANQGSEA. The V end was cut by 0 bases, the J end by 4 bases, with 10 bases between. CDR3 sequence (DNA): TGCAGCGTTGAAGAGGATTCGGCTTACGAGCAGTACTTC. Protein sequence: CSVEEDSAYEQYF.

This rearrangement joins TRBV20-1 to TRBJ2-4; the match to TRBD2 covers 8 bases. Germline CDR1 and CDR2: DFQATT and SNEGSKA (reference sequence). The CDR3 contains 14 residues. Losses at the gene ends were 4 bases for V and 8 bases for J; bases not matched to a gene: 10. CDR3 sequence reads: CSAITYLAGDIQYF. Here the CDR3 DNA reads TGCAGTGCTATCACATACCTAGCGGGTGACATTCAGTACTTC.

This clonotype was recorded many times. The chain carries TRBV7-8 and TRBJ2-7; 9 positions match TRBD1. The CDR3 spans 17 residues. V lost 1 base and J lost 1; bases outside the gene matches: 8. Germline CDR1 is SGHVS and CDR2 is FQNEAQ. DNA for the CDR3: TGTGCCAGCAGCTTAGGAGGACAGGGGCGATATTCCTACGAGCAGTACTTC. This translates into CASSLGGQGRYSYEQYF.